The source of this T cell receptor (beta chain) is a study of beta chain features in type 1 diabetes. Study conclusions and caveats: Possibly, sequencing cDNA over-represented cells that had high TCR expression levels. Naive, central memory and Treg TCRB repertoires seemed to resemble each other more closely in patients than they did in healthy donors.

Expressed TCRB transcripts were sequenced, since all the RNA that had been isolated was reverse transcribed. The protocol was immunoSEQ multiplex PCR, while the TCRdb copy is restricted to in-frame clones and leaves out a portion. The table shows around 250,000 clones, with more than 65% occurring only once. In the case of this clone: Its antigen is as yet unknown.

Germline V gives CDR1 SGHAT, CDR2 FQNNGV. The CDR3 spans 12 residues. The ends were cut back, 3 bases at V and 4 bases at J, with 6 bases in the middle. A sort by CD45RO/CCR7/CD25/CD127/CD95/CD27 yielded CD4+ naive, central memory, regulatory and stem cell-like memory cells. The sequencing input was naive CD4+ T cells from blood. The TCR was taken from a man aged 30 to 39 in good health. This chain joins TRBV11-2 and TRBJ2-5; D might be TRBD1 or TRBD2, each matching 5 bases. As DNA, the CDR3 is TGTGCCAGCAGCTTGAGGGGAGAGACCCAGTACTTC. Translation gives CASSLRGETQYF.